Described below is a single T cell receptor beta chain sequence and its context. Antigen specificity is unknown. The record originates from a study of shared clonotypes between healthy human individuals. Repertoires were generated with immunoSEQ multiplex PCR, while TCRdb's copy carries only in-frame clones and drops some. The data contain 500,000 to 550,000 clones, about 96% of them singletons. Germline CDR1 is MNHNS and CDR2 is SASEGT. Trimming took 7 bases from V and 2 from J; bases not matched to a gene: 6. The CDR3 is 15 residues long. Study-wide results and limits: A few donors showed sharing of about 5.5% of naive CD4 clonotypes. Rarefaction demonstrated incomplete sorted-subset sequencing despite large depth.

What was sequenced was naive CD4+ T cells sorted from blood. Subset of the sample: CD45RA+ positively selected. The chain combines TRBV6-1 with TRBJ1-5; 9 positions match TRBD1. This clonotype was obtained from a woman aged 25 to 45 in good health. The CDR3 sequence: CASIIQGAGNQPQHF. CDR3 DNA sequence: TGTGCCAGCATTATACAGGGGGCTGGCAATCAGCCCCAGCATTTT.